This entry concerns a single T cell receptor beta chain. It has no known antigen specificity. No quality values exist for individual bases; no much larger clone is one base distant. TCRbeta CDR3 regions were amplified from genomic DNA by means of the immunoSEQ Assay, a bias-controlled multiplex PCR. The study's own analysis went as follows. Within the assay, amplification of reference gene primers was used to estimate how many nucleated cells each sample contained. Sequence reads were collapsed and filtered to measure the absolute abundance of every unique TCRbeta CDR3 rearrangement. Productive Simpson clonality was computed per sample as the square root of Simpson's diversity index over productive rearrangements. TCRdb limited this immuneACCESS table to in-frame rearrangements with V and J called. A share of clones is missing; checked studies link under half to unresolved V genes, and the rest is unexplained. The DNA gave D and trimming, while V, J and clone size come from that table. In this sample the table shows 150,000 to 170,000 clones, under 90% of which occur a single time. The top ten clonotypes cover around 7% of the sample.

Participants in the prospective study were enrolled through a virtual design, were aged about 18 to 100 years, and lived in roughly 24 United States geographic areas. In the prospective study, cohorts were assigned on the basis of participant-reported clinical history obtained from a screening survey and a study questionnaire. Recovered participants in ImmuneRACE Cohort 3 were defined by two consecutive negative NP/OP PCR tests, clearance by a healthcare professional, or resolution of symptoms. Mobile phlebotomists in the prospective study collected whole blood, serum and a nasopharyngeal or oropharyngeal swab from every participant. Over a 2-month period, participants in the prospective study had the option of providing additional blood draws and questionnaires. Before DNA extraction, prospective study blood samples were shipped either frozen or at room temperature. These data belong to a study of blood T cell repertoires in COVID-19 (dated by TCRdb to the early 2020s). In terms of the full investigation: Collaborator samples came from the United States, Italy and Spain and covered acute and convalescent phases of COVID-19. The material from the prospective study consisted of cDNA or gDNA derived from T cells, B-cell-depleted T cells, or PBMCs. The dataset comprised deeply sampled blood TCRbeta repertoires from subjects exposed to, actively infected with, or recovered from COVID-19. A freely available public database, intended as a resource for researchers studying the immune response to SARS-CoV-2, is where the repertoires were released. Samples were obtained from the ongoing ImmuneRACE study (first 160 participants) and from 1,200 or so subjects provided by 6 global collaborators. A de-identified subject ID, COVID-19 status, age in years and sex were almost always included in the sample metadata. Where available, HLA class I and class II types were taken from metadata supplied by the sample provider and were not determined by assay-based typing. Points the paper makes about the study in general: How much clinical and demographic metadata was included differed by source and by participant, and the metadata was provided uncurated.

The CDR3, from cysteine to phenylalanine, totals 16 residues. CDR3 DNA is the only sequence kept; it has 48 bases, read in frame from the first base. The germline V gene specifies MNHNS as CDR1 and SASEGT as CDR2. The junction shows trimming of 3 bases on V and 3 bases on J, plus 14 bases between the germline ends. The origin of this receptor is a man aged 45-60 years who had recovered from COVID-19. The sequenced sample consisted of PBMCs or T cells enriched from blood (not recorded which). The V and J genes are TRBV6-1 and TRBJ1-4, with the D gene not clear enough to name. The CDR3: CASSDLMARANEKLFF. Here is the DNA: TGTGCCAGCAGTGATCTTATGGCGAGGGCTAATGAAAAACTGTTTTTT.